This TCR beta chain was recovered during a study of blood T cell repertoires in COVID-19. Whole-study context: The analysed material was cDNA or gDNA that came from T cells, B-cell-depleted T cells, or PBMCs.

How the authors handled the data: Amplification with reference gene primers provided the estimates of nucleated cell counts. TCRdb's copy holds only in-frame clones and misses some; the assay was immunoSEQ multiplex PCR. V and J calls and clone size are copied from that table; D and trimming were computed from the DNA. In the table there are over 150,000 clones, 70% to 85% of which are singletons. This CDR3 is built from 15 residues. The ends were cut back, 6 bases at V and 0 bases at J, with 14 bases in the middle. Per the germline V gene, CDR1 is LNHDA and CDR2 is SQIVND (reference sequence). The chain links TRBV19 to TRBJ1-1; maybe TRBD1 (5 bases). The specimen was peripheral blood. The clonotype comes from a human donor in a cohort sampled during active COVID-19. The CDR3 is CASSSPGQVNTEAFF. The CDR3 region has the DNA TGTGCCAGTAGCTCTCCCGGACAAGTGAACACTGAAGCTTTCTTT. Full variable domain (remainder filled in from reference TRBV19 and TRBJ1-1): DGGITQSPKYLFRKEGQNVTLSCEQNLNHDAMYWYRQDPGQGLRLIYYSQIVNDFQKGDIAEGYSVSREKKESFPLTVTSAQKNPTAFYLCASSSPGQVNTEAFFGQGTRLTVV.